This T cell receptor beta chain came from a study of blood T cell repertoires in COVID-19. About the research overall: The origin of the acute and convalescent COVID-19 samples was the United States, Italy and Spain. PBMCs, B-cell-depleted T cells, or T cells were the source of the cDNA or gDNA that made up the material.

Original data processing: Amplification from reference gene primers served as the basis for estimated nucleated cell counts. Measured with immunoSEQ multiplex PCR; TCRdb has only the in-frame clones, and not every one. The V and J calls and clone size were taken over from that table, and D and trimming were inferred from the DNA. This sample yields 200,000 to 250,000 clones, of which around 87% are seen a single time; approximately 2.9% belongs to the top ten. CDR1 SGHTA and CDR2 FQGNSA come from the germline V gene. This CDR3 spans 16 amino acids. V was trimmed by 0 bases and J by 0 bases, leaving 9 bases between them.

The genes are TRBV7-2 and TRBJ2-1; the D is unclear. This sequence was found in a man aged 60 to 69 with acute or convalescent COVID-19. Sequencing was done on a sample of peripheral blood. The CDR3 DNA reads as TGTGCCAGCAGCTTAGCGGGCCCGAGCTCCTACAATGAGCAGTTCTTC. It is translated as CASSLAGPSSYNEQFF.